The following is a T cell receptor (beta chain) sequence with its context. TCRdb processed the 5' RACE reads anew with MiXCR; each CDR3 protein has one entry. The repertoire holds 540,000 or so distinct CDR3 sequences, 20% to 25% seen once, with 0.45% to 0.5% in the top ten. This sample was taken from a study of identical twins. The CDR3 totals 14 residues. The germline gives CDR1 SNHLY, CDR2 FYNNEI. Unmatched junction bases numbered 3, after V lost 4 bases and J lost 3 bases. These data are also associated with another study on yellow fever vaccine responses in identical twins.

The origin of this receptor is a woman aged 18-30 years in good health. Input material: CD4+ T cells sorted from blood. V is TRBV2 and J is TRBJ1-5; 7 nucleotides align to TRBD1. CDR3: CASSAGQSNQPQHF. CDR3 in DNA: TGTGCCAGCAGTGCGGGACAGTCCAATCAGCCCCAGCATTTT.